Shown below are 23 T cell receptor beta chains from a single sample sequenced in a study of T cell changes during pregnancy in multiple sclerosis. The table came from immunoSEQ multiplex PCR; TCRdb's copy has only in-frame clones and leaves some out. The table includes 42,000 or so clones, around 93% detected once. The starting material was CD8+ T cells from peripheral blood mononuclear cells, obtained in the third trimester of pregnancy. These receptors came from a female donor with multiple sclerosis, enrolled in a pregnancy study.

V usage is TRBV2 and J usage is TRBJ1-4; D perhaps matches TRBD1 (6 bases). Deletions cut 2 bases from V and 5 bases from J, with 15 bases between. Germline CDR1 SNHLY, CDR2 FYNNEI. The CDR3 totals 16 residues. CDR3 sequence reads: CASSERSTGHNEKLFF. In nucleotides, the CDR3 is TGTGCCAGCAGTGAAAGGAGTACAGGGCACAATGAAAAACTGTTTTTT.

Of note for this clone: One junction end disagrees with the germline gene, perhaps due to a read error. The rearrangement links TRBV6-1 to TRBJ2-7; perhaps TRBD1 as D (8 bases). Germline V lookup: CDR1 MNHNS, CDR2 SASEGT. CDR3 length equals 14 residues. The CDR3 sequence: CASTELQGGYEQYF. In DNA, the CDR3 is TGTGCCAGCACTGAACTACAGGGGGGGTACGAGCAGTACTTC.

CDR3 region: CASSLTTGGSQPQHF. The CDR3 bases are TGTGCCAGCAGTTTGACGACAGGGGGCAGTCAGCCCCAGCATTTT. V usage is TRBV28 and J usage is TRBJ1-5; 10 positions match TRBD1. CDR3 length equals 15 residues. The V gene's germline CDR1 is MDHEN and CDR2 SYDVKM. Trimming took 3 bases from V and 6 from J; bases not matched to a gene: 5.

The chain carries TRBV5-4 and TRBJ2-1, with 10 bases fitting TRBD2. Germline V CDR1 and CDR2: SGHNT, YYREEE (reference sequence). With V trimmed by 1 base and J by 6 bases, 7 bases remained unmatched. The CDR3 is 16 amino acids. Written as DNA, the CDR3 is TGTGCCAGCAGCTTGCTAGGAGCGGGAGGGGTCAATGAGCAGTTCTTC. Translation: CASSLLGAGGVNEQFF.

The V gene is TRBV28, the J gene TRBJ1-5; 7 bases map to TRBD1. The germline V gene encodes CDR1 MDHEN and CDR2 SYDVKM. This CDR3 is built from 16 residues. V was clipped by 0 bases and J by 4 bases; unmatched bases: 6. The CDR3 DNA reads TGTGCCAGCAGTTTATGGCCCAGGGGGGATAATCAGCCCCAGCATTTT. It translates to CASSLWPRGDNQPQHF.

This sequence joins TRBV15 and TRBJ1-4, with D perhaps matching TRBD1 (5 bases). The V gene's germline CDR1 is LNHNV and CDR2 YYDKDF (reference sequence). Trimming stripped 6 bases from V and 0 bases from J, with 11 bases between. The CDR3 extends over 15 amino acids. DNA of the CDR3: TGTGCCACCAGTAGGACATTAGCAACTAATGAAAAACTGTTTTTT. Protein: CATSRTLATNEKLFF. Looking up the rest from reference TRBV15 and TRBJ1-4 gives the full variable domain: DAMVIQNPRYQVTQFGKPVTLSCSQTLNHNVMYWYQQKSSQAPKLLFHYYDKDFNNEADTPDNFQSRRPNTSFCFLDIRSPGLGDTAMYLCATSRTLATNEKLFFGSGTQLSVL.

V and J are TRBV28 and TRBJ2-1, with D unresolved. CDR3 length: 11 residues. V lost 1 base to trimming and J lost 8 bases, with 3 bases between them. The germline gives CDR1 MDHEN, CDR2 SYDVKM. The CDR3 bases are TGTGCCAGCAGTTTATCCGATGAGCAGTTCTTC. It yields the protein CASSLSDEQFF.

The rearrangement links TRBV19 to TRBJ2-3, with D perhaps matching TRBD2 (5 bases). V lost 6 bases, J lost 6 bases, and 16 bases lay in between. Germline V gives CDR1 LNHDA, CDR2 SQIVND (reference sequence). The CDR3 consists of 14 residues. The CDR3 DNA follows: TGTGCCAGTAGGATGGACGGACTCATCGATACGCAGTATTTT. This encodes CASRMDGLIDTQYF.

This rearrangement joins TRBV6-6 to TRBJ2-7; perhaps TRBD1 as D (5 bases). Deletions cut 2 bases from V and 6 bases from J, with 8 bases between. The CDR3 is 12 residues long. Germline lookup yields CDR1 MNHNY and CDR2 SVGAGI (reference sequence). The CDR3 nucleotides read TGTGCCAGCAGTTACATAGGGGCCGAGCAGTACTTC. Protein sequence: CASSYIGAEQYF.

The rearrangement uses TRBV6-6 and TRBJ1-1; 8 positions agree with TRBD1. V lost 7 bases and J lost 3; bases outside the gene matches: 7. The V gene's germline CDR1 is MNHNY and CDR2 SVGAGI (reference sequence). CDR3 size: 14 residues. DNA of the CDR3: TGTGCCAGCAAAAAGGACAGGGCTGACACTGAAGCTTTCTTT. Its translation: CASKKDRADTEAFF.

The genes are TRBV11-2 and TRBJ2-1; no definite D call. The CDR3 spans 15 residues. V was pared by 5 bases and J by 10 bases, with 21 bases between. Looked up from germline, CDR1 is SGHAT and CDR2 is FQNNGV. The DNA for the CDR3 is TGTGCCAGCAGCCCCCGTCGACCGGGTTTGAGGGAGCAGTTCTTC. It translates to CASSPRRPGLREQFF.

V usage is TRBV5-8 and J usage is TRBJ2-3; D may be TRBD1 (6 bases). This CDR3 has 14 amino acids. Trimming cost V 9 bases and J 5 bases, with 19 bases left between them. Germline V gene sequence: CDR1 SGHTS, CDR2 YDEGEE. The CDR3 DNA sequence: TGTGCCACTACCACAGGGTCGGTCAGAGATACGCAGTATTTT. It is translated as CATTTGSVRDTQYF.

This clone was recorded only once. This sequence joins TRBV7-6 and TRBJ2-7, with 7 bases aligning to TRBD1. V shed 5 bases, J shed 3 bases, and the junction held 10 bases outside the gene matches. The germline CDR1 and CDR2 sequences are SGHVS and FNYEAQ. The CDR3 loop spans 15 amino acids. CDR3 sequence: CASSPLPGGHYEQYF. The CDR3 DNA reads as TGTGCCAGCAGCCCACTTCCAGGGGGACACTACGAGCAGTACTTC.

The chain recombines TRBV9 with TRBJ2-7; 7 nucleotides agree with TRBD2. The V and J ends lost 0 bases and 4 bases, in that order; junction bases with no gene match: 10. This CDR3 is 16 amino acids long. Germline CDR1 and CDR2: SGDLS and YYNGEE. CDR3 sequence reads: CASSVGSAGEGYEQYF. CDR3 bases: TGTGCCAGCAGCGTAGGGAGTGCGGGAGAGGGGTACGAGCAGTACTTC.

In its sample, this clone was seen once. The chain joins TRBV28 to TRBJ2-1; 11 nucleotides agree with TRBD1. The CDR3 length is 14 residues. Per the germline V gene, CDR1 is MDHEN and CDR2 is SYDVKM. The ends lost 6 bases at V and 6 bases at J; junction bases unmatched: 4. The CDR3 DNA sequence: TGTGCCAGCAGCCCCGGGACAGGGGGCAATGAGCAGTTCTTC. This translates into CASSPGTGGNEQFF. Full variable domain (remainder filled in from reference TRBV28 and TRBJ2-1): DVKVTQSSRYLVKRTGEKVFLECVQDMDHENMFWYRQDPGLGLRLIYFSYDVKMKEKGDIPEGYSVSREKKERFSLILESASTNQTSMYLCASSPGTGGNEQFFGPGTRLTVL.

The chain links TRBV5-6 to TRBJ2-1, with 8 bases fitting TRBD2. Germline values: CDR1 SGHDT, CDR2 YYEEEE. The CDR3 spans 15 residues. V shed 2 bases, J shed 5 bases, and the junction held 6 bases outside the gene matches. CDR3 protein: CASSFWAGGHNEQFF. The CDR3, as DNA: TGTGCCAGCAGCTTCTGGGCGGGAGGCCACAATGAGCAGTTCTTC.

J is TRBJ2-1 and V is TRBV5-4, with TRBD1 identical over 9 bases. Germline loops: CDR1 SGHNT, CDR2 YYREEE (reference sequence). V was clipped by 3 bases and J by 9 bases; unmatched bases: 10. The CDR3 sequence is 15 residues long. DNA for the CDR3: TGTGCCAGCAGCTGGGGGACAGGGACCGGGGGTGAGCAGTTCTTC. As protein: CASSWGTGTGGEQFF.

The CDR3 spells CASSLDFLAGGLEEQFF. CDR3 DNA: TGCGCCAGCAGCTTGGATTTTCTAGCGGGAGGTTTAGAAGAGCAGTTCTTC. J is TRBJ2-1 and V is TRBV5-1, with 11 bases matching TRBD2. Germline CDR1 SGHRS, CDR2 YFSETQ. Losses at the gene ends were 0 bases for V and 10 bases for J; bases not matched to a gene: 12. This CDR3 is 17 amino acids long.

The chain employs TRBV27 and TRBJ2-4, with 9 bases aligning to TRBD2. V lost 0 bases to trimming and J lost 0 bases; unmatched junction nucleotides: 9. Germline V gene lookup returns CDR1 MNHEY and CDR2 SMNVEV (reference sequence). This CDR3 spans 19 amino acids. CDR3 coding DNA: TGTGCCAGCAGTTTATCGATAGCTAGCGGGGCCATAGCCAAAAACATTCAGTACTTC. Amino acid sequence: CASSLSIASGAIAKNIQYF.

This sequence joins TRBV7-9 and TRBJ1-1, with 10 bases identical to TRBD1. The CDR3 sequence is 17 residues long. V was clipped by 5 bases and J by 0 bases; unmatched bases: 9. In germline, CDR1 is SEHNR, CDR2 FQNEAQ (reference sequence). The CDR3 spells CASSTSPGQGLNTEAFF. CDR3 sequence (DNA): TGTGCCAGCAGCACTTCCCCGGGACAGGGGTTGAACACTGAAGCTTTCTTT.

The V and J genes are TRBV7-9 and TRBJ1-2; 7 nucleotides match TRBD1. The CDR3 totals 14 residues. Looked up from germline, CDR1 is SEHNR and CDR2 is FQNEAQ (reference sequence). After removal of 3 bases from V and 6 bases from J, the junction contained 7 bases not matched to a gene. This CDR3 reads CASSFSRGRHGYTF. DNA for the CDR3: TGTGCCAGCAGCTTTTCTAGGGGGCGTCATGGCTACACCTTC. The full variable domain, rest sourced from reference TRBV7-9 and TRBJ1-2, is DTGVSQNPRHKITKRGQNVTFRCDPISEHNRLYWYRQTLGQGPEFLTYFQNEAQLEKSRLLSDRFSAERPKGSFSTLEIQRTEQGDSAMYLCASSFSRGRHGYTFGSGTRLTVV.

The rearrangement links TRBV21-1 to TRBJ1-3; no check of the table's D call, TRBD1, against the DNA was made. TRBV21-1 constitutes a pseudogene. This CDR3 comprises 15 residues. The CDR3, as DNA: TGTGCCAGCAGCAAATGGACATTCCCCGGAAACACCATATATTTT. Amino acids: CASSKWTFPGNTIYF.

V is TRBV13 and J is TRBJ2-7; 9 bases are a match to TRBD1. The junction had 5 bases not matched to a gene; V was cut back by 3 bases and J by 2 bases. The CDR3 covers 15 residues. Germline CDR1 and CDR2: PRHDT and FYEKMQ (reference sequence). In DNA, the CDR3 is TGTGCCAGCAGCTTTCCGACAGGGGGTACCTACGAGCAGTACTTC. This translates into CASSFPTGGTYEQYF.